These T cell receptor beta chains were read from a single sample in a study of blood T cell repertoires in COVID-19. This table comes from immunoSEQ multiplex PCR, and its TCRdb copy is limited to in-frame clones, with some not included. The table lists over 75,000 clones, 65% to 85% of them singletons. Sequenced input: peripheral blood. These receptors were collected from a woman of 80 years or more with active or convalescent COVID-19. Both conserved end residues are part of each CDR3. D genes are given only for firm matches. Rows give clone size only sometimes, using once, few, many, or a class for an expanded clone.

J gene | V gene | D gene | clone size | CDR3 DNA | CDR3 protein
TRBJ1-3 | TRBV7-2 | TRBD1 | . | TGTGCCAGCAGCGTGACAGGGAGCTCCGCTGGAAACACCATATATTTT | CASSVTGSSAGNTIYF
TRBJ2-7 | TRBV19 | . | . | TGTGCCAGTAGTATAGAGGCCAGACAGACCTACGAGCAGTACTTC | CASSIEARQTYEQYF
TRBJ1-6 | TRBV18 | . | . | TGTGCCAGCTCACTGTCCGGGGTTTTCTATAATTCACCCCTCCACTTT | CASSLSGVFYNSPLHF
TRBJ1-5 | TRBV6-6 | TRBD1 | . | TGTGCCAGCAGTCCCCGACAGGGGGGTCAGCCCCAGCATTTT | CASSPRQGGQPQHF
TRBJ1-1 | TRBV15 | . | . | TGTGCCACCAGCAGAGAAGCCAATATCAACACTGAAGCTTTCTTT | CATSREANINTEAFF
TRBJ1-2 | TRBV5-4 | . | . | TGTGCCAGCAGCTTTGGGGGCGGAACGGGCTACACCTTC | CASSFGGGTGYTF
TRBJ1-5 | TRBV4-3 | . | . | TGCGCCAGCAGCCAAGATTCCAGGGGTGGTCAGCCCCAGCATTTT | CASSQDSRGGQPQHF
TRBJ1-1 | TRBV29-1 | . | . | TGCAGCGTTACTCCCAGGGACACTGAAGCTTTCTTT | CSVTPRDTEAFF
TRBJ2-3 | TRBV19 | . | once | TGTGCCAGTAGTCAGATGGCTAGCGGCACAGATACGCAGTATTTT | CASSQMASGTDTQYF
TRBJ2-4 | TRBV5-6 | . | . | TGTGCCAGCAGCTTGGGGGGCTCAAAAAACATTCAGTACTTC | CASSLGGSKNIQYF
TRBJ2-7 | TRBV4-1 | TRBD2 | . | TGCGCCAGCAGCCTAGGGCGGATCGGGACTAGGGCCCACGAGCAGTACTTC | CASSLGRIGTRAHEQYF
TRBJ2-3 | TRBV5-1 | TRBD2 | once | TGCGCCAGCAGTTTAGGACTAGCGGGTACCAGCACAGATACGCAGTATTTT | CASSLGLAGTSTDTQYF
TRBJ2-5 | TRBV25-1 | TRBD1 | once | TGTGCCAGCAGTGAGTCTATTACAGGGGGCCGGGAGACCCAGTACTTC | CASSESITGGRETQYF
TRBJ2-7 | TRBV5-1 | TRBD1 | . | TGCGCCAGCAGCCAGTTGGGACAGGTGGACGGCGAGCAGTACTTC | CASSQLGQVDGEQYF
TRBJ2-3 | TRBV10-3 | TRBD1 | few | TGTGCCATCAGTGGACCGGGACAGGGGGCCTCAGATACGCAGTATTTT | CAISGPGQGASDTQYF
TRBJ1-2 | TRBV7-9 | . | . | TGTGCCAGCAGCTTAGCACTTGCTACGGGTGGCTACACCTTC | CASSLALATGGYTF
TRBJ2-2 | TRBV6-1 | . | . | TGTGCCAGCAGTGAGCGCGGGGAGCTGTTTTTT | CASSERGELFF
TRBJ1-5 | TRBV2 | . | . | TGTGCCAGCAGGAGGGTCCCAGTGGAGCCCCAGCATTTT | CASRRVPVEPQHF
TRBJ1-2 | TRBV4-3 | . | . | TGCGCCAGCAGCCAAGTCGTCTCCTATGGCTACACCTTC | CASSQVVSYGYTF
TRBJ2-1 | TRBV6-2/TRBV6-3 | . | . | TGTGCCAGCAGTGCCCGGGATGAGCAGTTCTTC | CASSARDEQFF
TRBJ2-4 | TRBV5-4 | . | . | TGTGCCAGCAGCTTGGGGGGGGGCGTCCCCAAAAACATTCAGTACTTC | CASSLGGGVPKNIQYF
TRBJ2-2 | TRBV5-1 | . | once | TGCGCCAGCAGCTTGCGACTAGTGAACACCGGGGAGCTGTTTTTT | CASSLRLVNTGELFF
TRBJ1-2 | TRBV19 | . | . | TGTGCCAGTAGTCCACAAGTTCAGCGTCCAACGTACACCTTC | CASSPQVQRPTYTF
TRBJ2-2 | TRBV19 | . | . | TGTGCCAGCGCAGGCGGGGAGCTGTTTTTT | CASAGGELFF
TRBJ1-1 | TRBV5-8 | . | . | TGTGCCAGCAGCTGGGGGGGTTTTTACCTAGGTGAAGCTTTCTTT | CASSWGGFYLGEAFF
TRBJ2-3 | TRBV2 | . | . | TGTGCCAGCAGCAGAACAGGGTTAGATACGCAGTATTTT | CASSRTGLDTQYF
TRBJ1-4 | TRBV24-1 | TRBD1 | once | TGTGCCACCAGTGATGGGACAGGGGGAGTTGAAAAACTGTTTTTT | CATSDGTGGVEKLFF
TRBJ2-1 | TRBV12-3/TRBV12-4 | . | few | TGTGCCAGCAGCCCGGACAGATACAATGAGCAGTTCTTC | CASSPDRYNEQFF
TRBJ2-7 | TRBV29-1 | TRBD1 | . | TGCAGCGTTGAACTTCAACAGGGGTACGAGCAGTACTTC | CSVELQQGYEQYF
TRBJ1-1 | TRBV29-1 | TRBD1 | . | TGCAGCGTCGGGACAGGGGACACTGAAGCTTTCTTT | CSVGTGDTEAFF
TRBJ2-3 | TRBV7-2 | . | . | TGTGCCAGCCTACCGGGCAGGGAGGCAGATACGCAGTATTTT | CASLPGREADTQYF
TRBJ1-3 | TRBV9 | . | . | TGTGCCAGCAGCGTAACCGGAAGTCAGGAAGGAAACACCATATATTTT | CASSVTGSQEGNTIYF
TRBJ2-5 | TRBV3-1/TRBV3-2 | TRBD2 | . | TGTGCCAGCAAACTAGCGGGAGGGAGAGAGACCCAGTACTTC | CASKLAGGRETQYF
TRBJ2-2 | TRBV5-4 | . | . | TGTGCCAGCAGCTTGGCCCCGGGACCTACGAACACCGGGGGGCTGTTTTTT | CASSLAPGPTNTGGLFF
TRBJ1-2 | TRBV3-1/TRBV3-2 | TRBD1 | . | TGTGCCAGCAGCCAAGATCCTCCCACAGGGGCAATCTATGGCTACACCTTC | CASSQDPPTGAIYGYTF
TRBJ1-6 | TRBV2 | TRBD1 | . | TGTGCCAGCAGTGACGGACAGGGTAGCGGTTCACCCCTCCACTTT | CASSDGQGSGSPLHF
TRBJ2-5 | TRBV7-2 | . | . | TGTGCCAGCAGCTTTAGCCGGGAGACCCAGTACTTC | CASSFSRETQYF
TRBJ1-1 | TRBV5-1 | . | . | TGCGCCAGCAGCTTGGATGCGGGGGCGGACACTGAAGCTTTCTTT | CASSLDAGADTEAFF
TRBJ2-7 | TRBV5-6 | TRBD1 | . | TGTGCCAGCAGCTCCCACACCGGGACAGGGGTTTACGAGCAGTACTTC | CASSSHTGTGVYEQYF
TRBJ2-2 | TRBV6-5 | . | . | TGTGCCAGCCGTCGGGACAACAAGAACACCGGGGAGCTGTTTTTT | CASRRDNKNTGELFF
TRBJ2-5 | TRBV27 | TRBD1 | . | TGTGCCAGCAGTTTATCGGTAGGGGGCTGGGAGACCCAGTACTTC | CASSLSVGGWETQYF
TRBJ1-2 | TRBV6-5 | . | . | TGTGCCAGCACCGTCCAGGGTGTAGATTATGGCTACACCTTC | CASTVQGVDYGYTF
TRBJ2-3 | TRBV7-3 | TRBD2 | . | TGTGCCAGCAGCTTAACGCGGGGGGGCAAGGATACGCAGTATTTT | CASSLTRGGKDTQYF
TRBJ2-1 | TRBV5-1 | . | . | TGCGCCAGCAGCAAAAATCCGCAGGGGCTTAAGGATGAGCAGTTCTTC | CASSKNPQGLKDEQFF
TRBJ2-3 | TRBV5-1 | . | . | TGCGCCAGCAGCTCCCAGGGGGGAAACACAGATACGCAGTATTTT | CASSSQGGNTDTQYF
TRBJ2-1 | TRBV4-3 | . | few | TGCGCCAGCAGCCAAGATCCCTTATCCGGGAGCTACAATGAGCAGTTCTTC | CASSQDPLSGSYNEQFF
TRBJ2-1 | TRBV20-1 | TRBD2 | . | TGCAGTGCTAGTCCTCCGGGACTAGCGGGAGGGTACGAGCAGTTCTTC | CSASPPGLAGGYEQFF
TRBJ1-1 | TRBV12-3/TRBV12-4 | . | once | TGTGCCAGCAGTAAGCTTTCAGGCACTGAAGCTTTCTTT | CASSKLSGTEAFF
TRBJ1-2 | TRBV10-3 | . | . | TGTGCCATCAGCCCCGGGAAGCACCTCTATGGCTACACCTTC | CAISPGKHLYGYTF
TRBJ2-2 | TRBV5-8 | . | . | TGTGCCAGCAGCTTTAGGGGAAACTTGAACACCGGGGAGCTGTTTTTT | CASSFRGNLNTGELFF
TRBJ1-1 | TRBV6-2/TRBV6-3 | . | . | TGTGCCAGCAGTTACTCGGAGCTCGGGAACACTGAAGCTTTCTTT | CASSYSELGNTEAFF
TRBJ2-7 | TRBV6-5 | . | . | TGTGCCAGCAGTTACGATGTGGGGCTTGGCTCCTACGAGCAGTACTTC | CASSYDVGLGSYEQYF
TRBJ1-3 | TRBV3-1/TRBV3-2 | . | many | TGTGCCAGCAGCCAGGGACATGGAAACACCATATATTTT | CASSQGHGNTIYF
TRBJ2-2 | TRBV5-1 | TRBD2 | once | TGCGCCAGCAGCTTGGCCCGGGAGGGACCTAACACCGGGGAGCTGTTTTTT | CASSLAREGPNTGELFF
TRBJ1-1 | TRBV5-1 | TRBD1 | . | TGCGCCAGCAGCTTTGGACAGGGCACTGAAGCTTTCTTT | CASSFGQGTEAFF